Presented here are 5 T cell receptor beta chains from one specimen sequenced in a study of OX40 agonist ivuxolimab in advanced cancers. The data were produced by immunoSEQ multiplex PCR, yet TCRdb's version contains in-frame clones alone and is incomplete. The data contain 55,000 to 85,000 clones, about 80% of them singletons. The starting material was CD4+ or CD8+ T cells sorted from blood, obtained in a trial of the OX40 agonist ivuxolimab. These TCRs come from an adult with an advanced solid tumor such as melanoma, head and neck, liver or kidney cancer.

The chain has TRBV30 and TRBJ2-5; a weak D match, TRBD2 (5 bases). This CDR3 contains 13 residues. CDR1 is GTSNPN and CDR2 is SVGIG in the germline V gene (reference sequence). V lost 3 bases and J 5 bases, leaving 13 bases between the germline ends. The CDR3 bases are TGTGCCTGGAGAGAGGCCTGGGAGGAGACCCAGTACTTC. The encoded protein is CAWREAWEETQYF.

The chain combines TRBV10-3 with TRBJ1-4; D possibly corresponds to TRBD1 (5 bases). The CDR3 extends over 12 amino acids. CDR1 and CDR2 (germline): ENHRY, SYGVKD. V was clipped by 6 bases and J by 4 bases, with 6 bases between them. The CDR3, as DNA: TGTGCCATCAGGGGGGATAATGAAAAACTGTTTTTT. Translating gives CAIRGDNEKLFF.

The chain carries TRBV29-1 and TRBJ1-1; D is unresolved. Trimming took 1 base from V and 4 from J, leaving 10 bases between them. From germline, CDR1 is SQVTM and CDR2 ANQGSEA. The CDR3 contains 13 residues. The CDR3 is CSVEAGRGTEAFF. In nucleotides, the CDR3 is TGCAGCGTTGAAGCGGGCAGAGGCACTGAAGCTTTCTTT.

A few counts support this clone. CDR3 coding DNA: TGTGCCAGCAGCGTGGGGACAGGGGATTTTCAGCCCCAGCATTTT. Protein product: CASSVGTGDFQPQHF. The chain employs TRBV9 and TRBJ1-5; TRBD1 agrees at 10 bases. The CDR3 spans 15 residues. V trimming: 2 bases; J trimming: 6 bases; junction bases outside the gene matches: 5. CDR1 and CDR2 from the germline V gene are SGDLS and YYNGEE.

CDR3 protein: CASEIIGFRGGIEQYF. DNA of the CDR3: TGTGCCAGCGAAATAATCGGGTTTCGGGGAGGGATCGAGCAGTACTTC. This chain links TRBV6-4 with TRBJ2-7, with TRBD2 identical over 7 bases. The CDR3 length is 16 residues. CDR1 and CDR2 from the germline V gene are MRHNA and SNTAGT. After removal of 8 bases from V and 6 bases from J, the junction contained 19 bases not matched to a gene.